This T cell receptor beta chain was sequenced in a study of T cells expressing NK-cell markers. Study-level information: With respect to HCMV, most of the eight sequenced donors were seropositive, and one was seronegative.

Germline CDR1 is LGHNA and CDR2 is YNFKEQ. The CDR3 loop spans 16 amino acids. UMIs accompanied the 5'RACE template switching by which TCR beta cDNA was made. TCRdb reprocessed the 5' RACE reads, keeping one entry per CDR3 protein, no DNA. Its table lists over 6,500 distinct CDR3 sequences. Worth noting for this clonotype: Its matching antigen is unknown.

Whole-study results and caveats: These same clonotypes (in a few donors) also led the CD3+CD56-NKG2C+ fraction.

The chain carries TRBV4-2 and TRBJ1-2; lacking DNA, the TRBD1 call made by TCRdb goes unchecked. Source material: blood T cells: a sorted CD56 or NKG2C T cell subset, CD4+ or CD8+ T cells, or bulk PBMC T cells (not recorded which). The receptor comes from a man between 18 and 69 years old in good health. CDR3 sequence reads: CASSQGGQDGSYGYTF.